This T cell receptor beta chain was documented in a study of vaccination and CD4 T cells after COVID-19. To note about this clonotype: No antigen is known for it.

The CDR3 contains 14 residues. CDR1 is DFQATT and CDR2 is SNEGSKA in the germline V gene (reference sequence). V lost 5 bases and J 4 bases, leaving 18 bases between the germline ends. Researchers used the Oncomine TCR Beta short-read assay to sequence DNA from cultured CD4+ T cells. Cultured CD4+ T cells yielded the extracted genomic DNA. Via MiXCR, TCRdb re-called the PCR reads, giving one row per CDR3 protein. The sample carries over 6,500 distinct CDR3 sequences, about 59% recorded once. The treatment: roughly nine-day PBMC culture with coronavirus spike peptide pools or control peptides (ViraFEST assay).

Sequencing input: CD4+ T cells from blood, cultured in vitro. This clonotype was obtained from a human donor who had recovered from COVID-19. The gene calls are TRBV20-1 and TRBJ2-7; the D gene is possibly TRBD2 (6 bases). As DNA, the CDR3 is TGCAGTGCTGCTGTTGGCCCGGGGGTTTACGAGCAGTACTTC. It translates to CSAAVGPGVYEQYF.